This T cell receptor (beta chain) is from a study of CD8+ T cells in alopecia areata. Stated treatment: oral pan-JAK inhibitor, 5-10 mg twice daily. Reverse transcription of extracted RNA yielded cDNA, which provided the sequencing template. Only in-frame clones appear in the TCRdb table, and some are missing; sequencing was by immunoSEQ multiplex PCR. The table has about 180,000 clones, around 49% seen once. The CDR3 consists of 15 residues. Germline CDR1 is SEHNR and CDR2 is FQNEAQ (reference sequence). V lost 4 bases, J lost 7 bases, and 7 bases stayed unmatched. The specimen was CD8+ T cells sorted from blood, collected at week 52, from a patient treated with tofacitinib. The sequence was obtained from a human donor with alopecia areata. V is TRBV7-9 and J is TRBJ1-6; TRBD1 aligns across 7 bases. The CDR3 nucleotides are TGTGCCAGCAGCTCACCACAGGGGTTGAATTCACCCCTCCACTTT. Translating gives CASSSPQGLNSPLHF.